A selection of T cell receptor beta chains follows, all from one sample in a study of blood T cell repertoires in COVID-19. Some clones are missing from TCRdb's copy, which holds only in-frame ones; the method was immunoSEQ multiplex PCR. This sample has 90,000 to 110,000 clones, with around 84% found just once. Input material: peripheral blood. The receptors derive from a woman older than 75 with acute or convalescent COVID-19. CDR3s include the opening cysteine and the closing phenylalanine or tryptophan. Each record gives: J gene, D gene, V gene, clone size, CDR3 DNA, CDR3 protein. The D gene is left open where the match is weak. Size is stated for part of the rows, as once, few or many counts, or as a class when the clone is expanded.

>TRBJ2-1|.|TRBV5-1|few
TGCGCCAGCAGCCAGGGACTCCAGCCTCACAATGAGCAGTTCTTC
CASSQGLQPHNEQFF
>TRBJ2-5|TRBD2|TRBV5-4|.
TGTGCCAGCAGCTTTAGCGGGAGGTTGTCGGAGACCCAGTACTTC
CASSFSGRLSETQYF
>TRBJ1-1|.|TRBV24-1|.
TGTGCCACCACGGCGGGAAACACTGAAGCTTTCTTT
CATTAGNTEAFF
>TRBJ2-7|.|TRBV4-1|.
TGCGCCAGCAGCCAAGAGGACGGGAGAGCCTACGAGCAGTACTTC
CASSQEDGRAYEQYF
>TRBJ1-5|TRBD1|TRBV7-8|.
TGTGCCAGCAGCCTAGACAGGGGTCAGCCCCAGCATTTT
CASSLDRGQPQHF
>TRBJ1-5|.|TRBV7-9|.
TGTGCCAGCAGCTTAGATCGGGGTCCCGGAGTTCAGCCCCAGCATTTT
CASSLDRGPGVQPQHF
>TRBJ1-5|.|TRBV30|many
TGTGCCTGGAGTACAGCAGGGGATCAGCCCCAGCATTTT
CAWSTAGDQPQHF
>TRBJ2-7|.|TRBV25-1|.
TGTGCCAGCAGTCCCTACGGGGTCTACGAGCAGTACTTC
CASSPYGVYEQYF
>TRBJ2-6|.|TRBV11-2|.
TGTGCCAGCAGCCGATATCGAGGATCTGGGGCCAACGTCCTGACTTTC
CASSRYRGSGANVLTF
>TRBJ1-2|TRBD1|TRBV27|.
TGTGCCAGCAGTCCAGGACAGGGGGGATACACCTTC
CASSPGQGGYTF
>TRBJ1-5|.|TRBV7-2|.
TGTGCCAGCAGCTTAGGGGCCTTGGACAGTTATAGCAATCAGCCCCAGCATTTT
CASSLGALDSYSNQPQHF
>TRBJ1-3|.|TRBV6-1|.
TGTGCCAGCAGTGAACAGGGAAATGGAAACACCATATATTTT
CASSEQGNGNTIYF
>TRBJ2-1|TRBD2|TRBV11-2|.
TGTGCCAGCAGCTCGGGGACTAGCGGCGAGCAGTTCTTC
CASSSGTSGEQFF
>TRBJ2-1|.|TRBV2|once
TGTGCCAGCAGTGTGACTAGAAACAATGAGCAGTTCTTC
CASSVTRNNEQFF
>TRBJ2-7|.|TRBV28|once
TGTGCCAGCAGGCGGGCCGACCAGTACGAGCAGTACTTC
CASRRADQYEQYF
>TRBJ2-1|TRBD2|TRBV11-3|many
TGTGCCAGCAGTTCCACGGGACTAGCGGGAGGGTATGAGCAGTTCTTC
CASSSTGLAGGYEQFF
>TRBJ1-1|.|TRBV28|.
TGTGCCAGCAGTTTCTTGGGAGGTACTGAAGCTTTCTTT
CASSFLGGTEAFF
>TRBJ2-3|TRBD2|TRBV6-2/TRBV6-3|.
TGTGCCAGCAGTTACTCCAGCGGGAGGGTCCCAGATACGCAGTATTTT
CASSYSSGRVPDTQYF
>TRBJ2-4|TRBD2|TRBV12-3/TRBV12-4|.
TGTGCCAGCGGACTAGCGGGGGTATACATTCAGTACTTC
CASGLAGVYIQYF
>TRBJ2-5|.|TRBV2|.
TGTGCCAGCAGTTTACAGCTCCAAGAGACCCAGTACTTC
CASSLQLQETQYF
>TRBJ2-5|.|TRBV27|.
TGTGCCAGCAGTTTATCGTCTCCCGGTAAAAGAGGGGAGACCCAGTACTTC
CASSLSSPGKRGETQYF
>TRBJ2-7|TRBD2|TRBV6-5|.
TGTGCCAGCAGCGCCGGGGGGGCTCGCGAGCAGTACTTC
CASSAGGAREQYF
>TRBJ1-2|.|TRBV5-1|.
TGCGCCAGCAGCCCGGACGGGGATTATGGCTACACCTTC
CASSPDGDYGYTF
>TRBJ2-5|TRBD1|TRBV5-1|.
TGCGCCAGCAGCTTGTGGGGACAGGGGGAGGGCGAGACCCAGTACTTC
CASSLWGQGEGETQYF
>TRBJ2-1|TRBD2|TRBV27|.
TGTGCCAGCAGTTTAGGTCGCGGGAGAGGTAGCAATGAGCAGTTCTTC
CASSLGRGRGSNEQFF
>TRBJ2-5|TRBD1|TRBV10-1|.
TGCGCCAGCAGTGCAGGGGGCGAAGAGACCCAGTACTTC
CASSAGGEETQYF
>TRBJ2-7|TRBD2|TRBV7-2|.
TGTGCCAGCAGTTTGGCGCGGGGGGCGGGTTACGAGCAGTACTTC
CASSLARGAGYEQYF
>TRBJ2-1|TRBD2|TRBV24-1|.
TGTGCCACCAGTGATTCTCTAGCGGGAAACTACAATGAGCAGTTCTTC
CATSDSLAGNYNEQFF
>TRBJ2-7|.|TRBV7-2|.
TGTGCCAGCAGCTTCCAGGTGACGAACTACGAGCAGTACTTC
CASSFQVTNYEQYF
>TRBJ2-7|TRBD2|TRBV7-9|.
TGTGCCAGCAGCTTAGTCGCGGGGGGCGAGCAGTACTTC
CASSLVAGGEQYF
>TRBJ1-3|.|TRBV5-5|.
TGTGCCAGCAGCTTGCGAGGGACTTCTGGAAACACCATATATTTT
CASSLRGTSGNTIYF
>TRBJ1-5|.|TRBV19|few
TGTGCCAGTTCAATTAGGGGTGGACAGCCCCAGCATTTT
CASSIRGGQPQHF
>TRBJ1-5|.|TRBV20-1|.
TGCAGTGCTAGTGGGGGGGAGAATCAGCCCCAGCATTTT
CSASGGENQPQHF
>TRBJ2-1|TRBD2|TRBV6-5|.
TGTGCCAGCATCGCGGGAGGGCCTAATGAGCAGTTCTTC
CASIAGGPNEQFF
>TRBJ2-1|TRBD2|TRBV7-2|.
TGTGCCAGCAGCCTGACTAGCGGGGGTGGGAAGGAGCAGTTCTTC
CASSLTSGGGKEQFF